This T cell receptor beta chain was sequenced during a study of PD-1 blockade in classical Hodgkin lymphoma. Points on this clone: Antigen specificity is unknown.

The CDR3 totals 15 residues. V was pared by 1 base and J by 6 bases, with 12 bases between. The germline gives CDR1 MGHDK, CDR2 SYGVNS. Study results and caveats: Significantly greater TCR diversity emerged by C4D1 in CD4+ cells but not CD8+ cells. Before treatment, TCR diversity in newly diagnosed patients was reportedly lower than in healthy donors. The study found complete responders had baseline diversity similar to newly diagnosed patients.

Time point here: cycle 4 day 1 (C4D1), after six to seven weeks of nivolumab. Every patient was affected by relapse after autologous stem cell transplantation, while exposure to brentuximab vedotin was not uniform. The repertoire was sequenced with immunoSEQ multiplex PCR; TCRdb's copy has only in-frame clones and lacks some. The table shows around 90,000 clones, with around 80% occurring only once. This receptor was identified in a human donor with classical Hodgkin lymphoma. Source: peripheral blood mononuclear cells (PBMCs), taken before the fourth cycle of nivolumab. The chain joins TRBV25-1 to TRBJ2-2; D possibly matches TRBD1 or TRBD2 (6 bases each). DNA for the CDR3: TGTGCCAGCAGTGAATTGGGGGGCTGGGCCGGGGAGCTGTTTTTT. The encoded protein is CASSELGGWAGELFF.